This entry describes one TCR beta chain. The CDR3 runs 16 residues. CDR1 SGHVS and CDR2 FQNEAQ come from the germline V gene. Trimming removed 2 bases from V and 1 base from J; junction bases left unmatched: 5. The table came from immunoSEQ multiplex PCR; TCRdb's copy has only in-frame clones and leaves some out. Seen here are 250,000 to 300,000 clones, around 84% observed once, and the top ten hold 4.1%. The data are from a study of blood T cell repertoires in COVID-19. Study in general: PBMCs, B-cell-depleted T cells, or T cells were the source of the cDNA or gDNA that made up the material.

The receptor was derived from a man aged 25 to 40 with acute COVID-19. What was sequenced was PBMCs or T cells enriched from blood (not recorded which). The chain carries TRBV7-8 and TRBJ1-2, with 9 bases lining up with TRBD1. CDR3 nucleotides: TGTGCCAGCAGCTTACACCTGGACAGGGGTAACTATGGCTACACCTTC. Translating gives CASSLHLDRGNYGYTF.